Sequencing of this TCR beta chain was carried out in a study of T-cell reconstitution after alpha-beta-depleted transplantation in children. This clonotype was found many times. Preparing the TCRbeta library involved the use of unique molecular identifiers. TCRdb recomputed calls from the PCR reads with MiXCR, one row per CDR3 protein. The sample holds around 250,000 distinct CDR3 sequences, 9.5% to 10% seen once. The germline V gene has CDR1 LGHDT and CDR2 YNNKEL (reference sequence). The CDR3 is 14 residues long. Deletions cut 0 bases from V and 0 bases from J, with 6 bases between. This chain connects TRBV3-1 to TRBJ2-7, with D maybe TRBD1 (5 bases). The sequence came from a human donor who donated a stem cell graft to a child with SCID. Sequenced material: PBMCs from the stem cell graft donor, taken from the stem cell graft. Here the CDR3 DNA reads TGTGCCAGCAGCCAAGACAGGGACTCCTACGAGCAGTACTTC. It translates to CASSQDRDSYEQYF.